A selection of T cell receptor beta chains follows, all from one sample in a study of shared clonotypes between healthy human individuals. Sequenced by immunoSEQ multiplex PCR; TCRdb stores in-frame clones only, minus some. This table holds some 2 million clones, roughly 94% found once. Source material: naive CD4+ T cells sorted from blood. These receptors all come from a man aged 18-30 years in good health. Both conserved end residues are part of each CDR3. Fields, in order: clone size, J gene, V gene, D gene, CDR3 protein, CDR3 DNA. A D gene is named only where the DNA matches it firmly. Clone size is stated in some rows and not others, as once, few, many or a class when expanded.

- | TRBJ2-3 | TRBV13 | TRBD2 | CASSLLAAADTQYF | TGTGCCAGCAGCTTGCTAGCGGCTGCAGATACGCAGTATTTT
- | TRBJ1-5 | TRBV18 | - | CASSPLEQQPQHF | TGTGCCAGCTCACCACTAGAACAGCAGCCCCAGCATTTT
- | TRBJ2-7 | TRBV9 | - | CASSVHGQYEQYF | TGTGCCAGCAGCGTACACGGACAGTACGAGCAGTACTTC
- | TRBJ1-1 | TRBV19 | TRBD1 | CASSMGQGIAEAFF | TGTGCCAGTAGTATGGGACAGGGGATCGCTGAAGCTTTCTTT
- | TRBJ1-2 | TRBV10-3 | - | CAITPGGRYTF | TGTGCCATCACCCCGGGGGGGAGATACACCTTC
- | TRBJ2-7 | TRBV7-8 | - | CASKHPGAGEQYF | TGTGCCAGCAAACATCCGGGGGCCGGGGAGCAGTACTTC
- | TRBJ1-2 | TRBV30 | - | CAWSGGRANYGYTF | TGTGCCTGGAGTGGGGGCAGGGCTAACTATGGCTACACCTTC
- | TRBJ2-6 | TRBV6-5 | - | CASSYARSGANVLTF | TGTGCCAGCAGTTACGCGCGTTCCGGGGCCAACGTCCTGACTTTC
- | TRBJ1-2 | TRBV11-2 | - | CASSFPPLKTLGYGYTF | TGTGCCAGCAGCTTCCCCCCTCTCAAGACGTTAGGATATGGCTACACCTTC
- | TRBJ1-5 | TRBV6-1 | - | CASSEGAGLGNQPQHF | TGTGCCAGCAGTGAAGGGGCAGGGCTGGGCAATCAGCCCCAGCATTTT
- | TRBJ2-3 | TRBV12-5 | - | CASGLVPKGDTYTDTQYF | TGTGCTAGTGGTTTGGTACCTAAGGGGGATACGTACACAGATACGCAGTATTTT
- | TRBJ2-3 | TRBV7-7 | TRBD2 | CASSLGPSGGDTQYF | TGTGCTAGCAGCTTGGGTCCTAGCGGGGGAGATACGCAGTATTTT
- | TRBJ1-4 | TRBV15 | - | CATSRTDVGNEKLFF | TGTGCCACCAGCCGGACAGATGTGGGTAATGAAAAACTGTTTTTT
- | TRBJ1-6 | TRBV7-6 | TRBD1 | CASSTRGQGLGSPLHF | TGTGCCAGCAGCACCCGGGGACAGGGCCTGGGTTCACCCCTCCACTTT
- | TRBJ1-4 | TRBV27 | - | CASSSGGSKEKLFF | TGTGCCAGCAGTTCAGGTGGGAGTAAAGAAAAACTGTTTTTT
- | TRBJ2-2 | TRBV9 | - | CASSLQGQSTGELFF | TGTGCCAGCAGCTTACAGGGACAATCAACCGGGGAGCTGTTTTTT
- | TRBJ2-2 | TRBV10-2 | - | CASSEGGTGELFF | TGCGCCAGCAGTGAGGGGGGAACCGGGGAGCTGTTTTTT
- | TRBJ2-1 | TRBV7-2 | - | CASSGPLWANEQFF | TGTGCCAGCAGCGGGCCCCTGTGGGCCAATGAGCAGTTCTTC
- | TRBJ2-7 | TRBV19 | TRBD2 | CASSIGTSGSSYEQYF | TGTGCCAGTAGTATAGGAACTAGCGGGAGTTCCTACGAGCAGTACTTC
- | TRBJ1-1 | TRBV5-6 | - | CASSSRTSQEAFF | TGTGCCAGCAGCTCCCGGACGTCTCAAGAAGCTTTCTTT
- | TRBJ2-2 | TRBV9 | - | CASSAAVDAGELFF | TGTGCCAGCAGCGCAGCGGTTGATGCCGGGGAGCTGTTTTTT
- | TRBJ2-7 | TRBV5-1 | - | CASRASGLSGEQYF | TGCGCCAGTAGAGCGAGCGGCCTGTCGGGCGAGCAGTACTTC
- | TRBJ1-1 | TRBV6-1 | - | CASSPGPTEAFF | TGTGCCAGTAGTCCGGGGCCCACTGAAGCTTTCTTT
- | TRBJ1-6 | TRBV4-3 | TRBD1 | CASSHLPGQGAGASYNSPLHF | TGCGCCAGCAGCCACCTCCCGGGACAGGGGGCGGGAGCGTCCTATAATTCACCCCTCCACTTT
- | TRBJ1-6 | TRBV7-2 | - | CASSLSGGNNNSPLHF | TGTGCCAGCAGCTTATCCGGGGGAAATAATAATTCACCCCTCCACTTT
- | TRBJ2-6 | TRBV5-6 | TRBD1 | CASSLYGTASGANVLTF | TGTGCCAGCAGCTTGTACGGGACAGCCTCTGGGGCCAACGTCCTGACTTTC
once | TRBJ1-4 | TRBV6-5 | - | CASRNGQNNEKLFF | TGTGCCAGCAGAAACGGACAGAATAATGAAAAACTGTTTTTT
- | TRBJ2-1 | TRBV27 | - | CASKSDSSYNEQFF | TGTGCCAGCAAATCGGACAGCTCCTACAATGAGCAGTTCTTC
- | TRBJ2-5 | TRBV27 | - | CASAYLGGTQYF | TGTGCCAGCGCATACCTGGGGGGGACCCAGTACTTC
- | TRBJ1-1 | TRBV11-2 | - | CASSSRIKTGSHTEAFF | TGTGCCAGCAGTTCTAGGATAAAAACAGGGTCGCACACTGAAGCTTTCTTT
- | TRBJ2-2 | TRBV18 | - | CASSPFDHSNTGELFF | TGTGCCAGCTCACCATTCGATCACTCGAACACCGGGGAGCTGTTTTTT